This TCR beta chain came from a study of T cells in localized non-small cell lung cancer. Regarding the study as a whole: Researchers found a median around 57 of the top 100 tumor clones in adjacent lung. The study found T cell clonality highest in uninvolved adjacent lung, above tumor.

Generated by immunoSEQ multiplex PCR, the TCRdb table keeps only in-frame clones and is missing some. Of roughly 25,000 clones detected, over 75% appear once; the ten largest clones hold roughly 6.2%. Points on this clone: Its antigen is currently unknown.

The length of the CDR3 is 15 residues. With 0 bases removed from V and 2 bases from J, the gap between germline ends came to 11 bases. Per germline, CDR1 KGHSH and CDR2 LQKENI. The genes are TRBV18 and TRBJ2-7, with D possibly matching TRBD2 (6 bases). The clonotype was recovered from a man between 40 and 70 years old with stage II lung adenocarcinoma. The sequenced sample was PBMCs, obtained before any cancer treatment. The CDR3 region has the DNA TGTGCCAGCTCACCACCGCCGACTAGGACCTACGAGCAGTACTTC. Translating it yields CASSPPPTRTYEQYF.